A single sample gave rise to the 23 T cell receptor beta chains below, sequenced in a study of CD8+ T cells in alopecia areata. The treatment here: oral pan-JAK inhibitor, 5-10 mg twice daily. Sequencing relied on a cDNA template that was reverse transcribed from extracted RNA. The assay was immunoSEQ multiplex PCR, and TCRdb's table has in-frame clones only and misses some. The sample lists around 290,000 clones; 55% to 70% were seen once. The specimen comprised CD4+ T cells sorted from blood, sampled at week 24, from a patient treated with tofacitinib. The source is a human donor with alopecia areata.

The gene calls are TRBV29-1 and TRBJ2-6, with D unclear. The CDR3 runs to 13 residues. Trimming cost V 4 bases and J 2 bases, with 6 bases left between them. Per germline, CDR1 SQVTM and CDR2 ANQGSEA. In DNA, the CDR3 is TGCAGCGTTGTCGTGACTGGGGCCAACGTCCTGACTTTC. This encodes CSVVVTGANVLTF.

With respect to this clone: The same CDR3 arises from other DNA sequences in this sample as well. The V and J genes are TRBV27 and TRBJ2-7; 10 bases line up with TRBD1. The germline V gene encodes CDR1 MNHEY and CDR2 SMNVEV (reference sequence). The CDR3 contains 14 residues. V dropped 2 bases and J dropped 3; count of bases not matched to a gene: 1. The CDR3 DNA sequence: TGTGCCAGCAGTTTAGGGGACAGGGGCTACGAGCAGTACTTC. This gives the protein CASSLGDRGYEQYF.

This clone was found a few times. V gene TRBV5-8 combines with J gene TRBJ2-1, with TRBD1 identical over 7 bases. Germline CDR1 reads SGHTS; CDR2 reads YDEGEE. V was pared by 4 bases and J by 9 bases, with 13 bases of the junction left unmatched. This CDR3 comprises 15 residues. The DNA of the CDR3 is TGTGCCAGCAGCCCCATACAGGGGAGCAGGGGTGAGCAGTTCTTC. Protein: CASSPIQGSRGEQFF.

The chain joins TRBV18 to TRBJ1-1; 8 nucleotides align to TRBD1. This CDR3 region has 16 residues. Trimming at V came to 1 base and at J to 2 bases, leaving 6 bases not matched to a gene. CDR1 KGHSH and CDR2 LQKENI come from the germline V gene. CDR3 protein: CASSPRQTGENTEAFF. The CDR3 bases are TGTGCCAGCTCACCACGACAGACAGGGGAAAACACTGAAGCTTTCTTT.

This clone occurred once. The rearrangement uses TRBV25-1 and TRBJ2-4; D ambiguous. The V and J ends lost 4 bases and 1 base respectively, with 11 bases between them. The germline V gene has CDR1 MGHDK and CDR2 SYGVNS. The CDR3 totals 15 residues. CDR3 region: CASSGLIRAKNIQYF. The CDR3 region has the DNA TGTGCCAGCAGTGGGCTAATTCGTGCCAAAAACATTCAGTACTTC.

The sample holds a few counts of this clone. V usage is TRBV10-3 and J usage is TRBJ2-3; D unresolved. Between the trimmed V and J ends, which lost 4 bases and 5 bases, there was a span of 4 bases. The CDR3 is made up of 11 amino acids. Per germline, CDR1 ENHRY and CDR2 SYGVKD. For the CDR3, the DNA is TGTGCCATCAGTGCTGGAGATACGCAGTATTTT. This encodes CAISAGDTQYF.

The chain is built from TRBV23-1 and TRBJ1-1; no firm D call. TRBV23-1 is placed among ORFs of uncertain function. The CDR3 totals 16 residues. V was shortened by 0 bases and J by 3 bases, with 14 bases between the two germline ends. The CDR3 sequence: CASSQSALGWDTEAFF. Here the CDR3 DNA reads TGCGCCAGCAGTCAATCGGCACTTGGCTGGGACACTGAAGCTTTCTTT.

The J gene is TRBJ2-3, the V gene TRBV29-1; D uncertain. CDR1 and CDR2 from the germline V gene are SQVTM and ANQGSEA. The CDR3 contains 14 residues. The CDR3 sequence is CTFSPGHLTDTQYF. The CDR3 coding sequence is TGCACCTTTTCCCCTGGGCATCTCACAGATACGCAGTATTTT.

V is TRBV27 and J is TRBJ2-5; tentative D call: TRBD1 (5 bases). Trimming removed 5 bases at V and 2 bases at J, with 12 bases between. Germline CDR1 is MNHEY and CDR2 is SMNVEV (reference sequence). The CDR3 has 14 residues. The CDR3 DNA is TGTGCCAGCAGTGGGGCTGTGCCTCAAGAGACCCAGTACTTC. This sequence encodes CASSGAVPQETQYF.

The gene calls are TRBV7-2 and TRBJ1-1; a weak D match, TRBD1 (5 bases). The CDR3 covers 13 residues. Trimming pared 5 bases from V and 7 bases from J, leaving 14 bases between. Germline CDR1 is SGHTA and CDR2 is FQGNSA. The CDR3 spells CASSPLWGIEAFF. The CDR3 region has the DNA TGTGCCAGCAGCCCCCTGTGGGGGATTGAAGCTTTCTTT.

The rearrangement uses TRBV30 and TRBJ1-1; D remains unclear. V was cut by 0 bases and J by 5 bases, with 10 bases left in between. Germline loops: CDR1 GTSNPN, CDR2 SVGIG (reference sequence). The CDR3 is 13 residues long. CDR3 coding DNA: TGTGCCTGGAGTGTCGGGGTACGAACTGAAGCTTTCTTT. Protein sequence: CAWSVGVRTEAFF.

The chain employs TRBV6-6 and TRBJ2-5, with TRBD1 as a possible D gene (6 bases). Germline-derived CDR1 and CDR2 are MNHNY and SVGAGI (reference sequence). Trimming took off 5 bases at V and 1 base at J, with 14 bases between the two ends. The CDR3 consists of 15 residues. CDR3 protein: CASSNRRDIQETQYF. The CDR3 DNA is TGTGCCAGCAGTAATCGCCGGGACATCCAAGAGACCCAGTACTTC.

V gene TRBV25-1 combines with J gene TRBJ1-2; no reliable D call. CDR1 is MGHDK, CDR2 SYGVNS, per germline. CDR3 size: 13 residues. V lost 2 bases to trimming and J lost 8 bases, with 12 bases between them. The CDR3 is CASSEMDTIGYTF. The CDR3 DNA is TGTGCCAGCAGTGAAATGGATACTATCGGCTACACCTTC.

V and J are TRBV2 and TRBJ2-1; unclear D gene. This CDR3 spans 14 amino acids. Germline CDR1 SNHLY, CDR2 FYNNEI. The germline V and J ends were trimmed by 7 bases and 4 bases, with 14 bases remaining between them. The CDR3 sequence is CASTRTDPYNEQFF. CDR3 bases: TGTGCCAGCACTAGGACGGATCCTTACAATGAGCAGTTCTTC.

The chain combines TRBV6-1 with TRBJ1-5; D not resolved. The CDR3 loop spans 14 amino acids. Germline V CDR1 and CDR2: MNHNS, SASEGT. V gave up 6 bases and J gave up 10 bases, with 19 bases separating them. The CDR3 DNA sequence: TGTGCCAGCAGCCCTACCACCCTCGAATATCCCCAGCATTTT. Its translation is CASSPTTLEYPQHF.

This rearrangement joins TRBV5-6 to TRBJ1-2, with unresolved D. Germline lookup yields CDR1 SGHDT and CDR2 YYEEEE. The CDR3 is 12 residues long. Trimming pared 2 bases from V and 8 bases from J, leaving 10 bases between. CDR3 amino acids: CASSFGIAGYTF. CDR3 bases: TGTGCCAGCAGCTTCGGCATCGCCGGCTACACCTTC.

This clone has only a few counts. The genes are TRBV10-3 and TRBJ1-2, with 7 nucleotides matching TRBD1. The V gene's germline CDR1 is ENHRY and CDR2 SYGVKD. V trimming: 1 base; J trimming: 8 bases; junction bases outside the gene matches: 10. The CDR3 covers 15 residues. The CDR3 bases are TGTGCCATCAGTGAGTGGGGACAGTCCGAGGCGGGCTACACCTTC. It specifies CAISEWGQSEAGYTF.

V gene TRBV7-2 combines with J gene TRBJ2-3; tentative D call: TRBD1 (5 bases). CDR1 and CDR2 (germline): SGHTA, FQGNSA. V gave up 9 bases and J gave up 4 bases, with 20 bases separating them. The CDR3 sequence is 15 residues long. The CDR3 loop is CASRKAGHTSDTQYF. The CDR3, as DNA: TGTGCCAGTAGGAAGGCCGGACATACCTCAGATACGCAGTATTTT.

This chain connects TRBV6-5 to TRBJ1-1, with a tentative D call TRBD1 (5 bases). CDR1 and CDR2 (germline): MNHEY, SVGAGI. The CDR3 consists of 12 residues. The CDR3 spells CASRGGNTEAFF. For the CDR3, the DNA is TGTGCTAGTCGTGGGGGGAACACTGAAGCTTTCTTT.

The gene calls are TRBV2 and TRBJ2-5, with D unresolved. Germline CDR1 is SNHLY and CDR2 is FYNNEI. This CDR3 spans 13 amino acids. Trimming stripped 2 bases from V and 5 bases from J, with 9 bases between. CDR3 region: CASSEIRRETQYF. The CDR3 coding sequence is TGTGCCAGCAGTGAAATCCGCAGGGAGACCCAGTACTTC.

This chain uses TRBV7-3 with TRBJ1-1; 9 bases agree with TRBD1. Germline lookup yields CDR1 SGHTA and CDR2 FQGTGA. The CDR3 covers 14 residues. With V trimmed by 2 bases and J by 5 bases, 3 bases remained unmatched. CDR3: CASSLGTGRTEAFF. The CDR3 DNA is TGTGCCAGCAGCTTAGGGACAGGGAGGACTGAAGCTTTCTTT.

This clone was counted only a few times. CDR3 DNA: TGTGCCAGCAGCTTTCAGGGCCAAGGGGCTTCACCCCTCCACTTT. It yields the protein CASSFQGQGASPLHF. The V gene is TRBV5-6, the J gene TRBJ1-6, with D tentatively TRBD1 (5 bases). This CDR3 comprises 15 residues. Germline CDR1 is SGHDT and CDR2 is YYEEEE. Deletions cut 2 bases from V and 9 bases from J, with 15 bases between.

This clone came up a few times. The CDR3 DNA sequence: TGTGCCAGCATGTCTACGGGCCGCGATACGCAGTATTTT. It encodes CASMSTGRDTQYF. The chain combines TRBV5-5 with TRBJ2-3; D unresolved. V lost 6 bases, J lost 6 bases, and 14 bases lay in between. Germline CDR1 SGHKS, CDR2 YYEKEE (reference sequence). There are 13 residues in the CDR3.